These 20 T cell receptor beta chains came from one sample sequenced in a study of blood T cell repertoires in COVID-19. TCRdb keeps only in-frame clones here, not all; method: immunoSEQ multiplex PCR. The sample contains around 230,000 clones, around 83% of which appear only once. Sequencing used peripheral blood. The receptors shown here come from a woman aged 45-60 years with acute or convalescent COVID-19.

The genes are TRBV5-1 and TRBJ2-2; D is possibly TRBD2 (6 bases). The ends were cut back, 7 bases at V and 7 bases at J, with 11 bases in the middle. The CDR3 runs 12 residues. Germline-derived CDR1 and CDR2 are SGHRS and YFSETQ. The CDR3 reads CASGLQDGELFF. For the CDR3, the DNA is TGCGCCAGCGGACTACAAGACGGGGAGCTGTTTTTT.

The V gene is TRBV18, the J gene TRBJ2-5; 7 bases align to TRBD1. V was pared by 8 bases and J by 0 bases, with 3 bases of the junction left unmatched. This CDR3 comprises 13 residues. The germline V gene has CDR1 KGHSH and CDR2 LQKENI. The DNA for the CDR3 is TGTGCCAGCGCGACAGGGTACCAAGAGACCCAGTACTTC. It is translated as CASATGYQETQYF.

V gene TRBV2 combines with J gene TRBJ2-1; 9 bases agree with TRBD2. Germline-derived CDR1 and CDR2 are SNHLY and FYNNEI. This CDR3 is 15 amino acids long. Trimming cost V 7 bases and J 5 bases; bases outside gene matches: 9. The CDR3, as DNA: TGTGCCAGCACCCAGGACGCGGGAGGGGACAATGAGCAGTTCTTC. Protein sequence: CASTQDAGGDNEQFF.

This clone was seen a single time. The chain joins TRBV20-1 to TRBJ1-5; 7 bases line up with TRBD1. V was clipped by 3 bases and J by 3 bases; unmatched bases: 2. This CDR3 is built from 13 residues. From germline, CDR1 is DFQATT and CDR2 SNEGSKA (reference sequence). CDR3 in amino acids: CSASDRVNQPQHF. CDR3 nucleotide sequence: TGCAGTGCTAGTGACAGGGTCAATCAGCCCCAGCATTTT.

The CDR3 coding sequence is TGTGCCAGCAGTAACCAGCGGGAGCGCACAGATACGCAGTATTTT. It specifies CASSNQRERTDTQYF. The V call is TRBV28, the J call TRBJ2-3, with TRBD2 matching over 8 bases. The CDR3 extends over 15 amino acids. Looked up from germline, CDR1 is MDHEN and CDR2 is SYDVKM. J lost 1 base, V lost 5 bases, and 5 bases had no gene match.

J is TRBJ2-1 and V is TRBV7-9; unclear D gene. Germline V gene sequence: CDR1 SEHNR, CDR2 FQNEAQ (reference sequence). Trimming stripped 2 bases from V and 8 bases from J, with 7 bases between. The length of the CDR3 is 12 residues. The CDR3 sequence is CASSLLQDEQFF. CDR3 sequence (DNA): TGTGCCAGCAGCTTATTGCAGGATGAGCAGTTCTTC.

The chain has TRBV24-1 and TRBJ2-3; D may be TRBD2 (6 bases). CDR3 length: 17 residues. V was cut by 0 bases and J by 5 bases, with 17 bases left in between. Germline V lookup: CDR1 KGHDR, CDR2 SFDVKD. CDR3 nucleotide sequence: TGTGCCACCAGTGATTTGGGGGACTCCTGGCACCAAGATACGCAGTATTTT. It specifies CATSDLGDSWHQDTQYF.

The chain uses TRBV7-2 and TRBJ2-1, with 8 bases identical to TRBD2. The CDR3 consists of 16 residues. V lost 2 bases, J lost 4 bases, and 7 bases stayed unmatched. Per germline, CDR1 SGHTA and CDR2 FQGNSA. The CDR3 nucleotides read TGTGCCAGCAGCTTAACCGGGACTAGGGTATACAATGAGCAGTTCTTC. This encodes CASSLTGTRVYNEQFF.

The chain has TRBV27 and TRBJ1-1; D may be TRBD1 (6 bases). Germline V CDR1 and CDR2: MNHEY, SMNVEV (reference sequence). V was clipped by 6 bases and J by 1 base, with 15 bases between them. The CDR3 has 15 amino acids. CDR3 sequence: CASSHQDRQNTEAFF. DNA for the CDR3: TGTGCCAGCAGCCACCAGGACAGACAGAACACTGAAGCTTTCTTT.

The chain has TRBV6-5 and TRBJ1-1, with 8 positions matching TRBD1. Germline lookup yields CDR1 MNHEY and CDR2 SVGAGI. Germline trimming cut 7 bases from V and 4 bases from J; bases unmatched to any gene: 5. The CDR3 length is 13 residues. CDR3 nucleotides: TGTGCCAGCATCACAGACAGGGGCACTGAAGCTTTCTTT. The encoded protein is CASITDRGTEAFF.

The genes are TRBV6-5 and TRBJ2-5, with 9 bases that match TRBD2. The length of the CDR3 is 13 residues. Germline values: CDR1 MNHEY, CDR2 SVGAGI. The J segment lost 1 base and the V segment lost 8 bases, leaving 2 bases of the junction unmatched. CDR3 sequence (DNA): TGTGCCAGCTCAGCGGGGGGCCAAGAGACCCAGTACTTC. Translation gives CASSAGGQETQYF.

This clone was counted a single time. The chain employs TRBV6-5 and TRBJ2-5; D uncertain. There are 11 residues in the CDR3. Germline values: CDR1 MNHEY, CDR2 SVGAGI. Trimming cost V 6 bases and J 4 bases, with 6 bases left between them. CDR3 region: CASRRGETQYF. In DNA form, the CDR3 reads TGTGCCAGCAGAAGAGGAGAGACCCAGTACTTC.

The chain is built from TRBV2 and TRBJ1-3, with D maybe TRBD1 (6 bases). V lost 3 bases and J 0 bases, leaving 12 bases between the germline ends. CDR1 and CDR2 (germline): SNHLY, FYNNEI. CDR3 size: 16 residues. CDR3 loop: CASSEIQGHSGNTIYF. DNA for the CDR3: TGTGCCAGCAGTGAGATACAGGGTCACTCTGGAAACACCATATATTTT.

This chain links TRBV9 with TRBJ2-1; no firm D call. Looked up from germline, CDR1 is SGDLS and CDR2 is YYNGEE. This CDR3 has 16 residues. V lost 4 bases, J lost 4 bases, and 18 bases lay in between. CDR3 amino acids: CASSPSLGALYNEQFF. The CDR3 DNA reads TGTGCCAGCAGCCCTTCCCTAGGTGCCCTATACAATGAGCAGTTCTTC.

This clone appeared a single time. The chain uses TRBV30 and TRBJ1-1; the D is unclear. In germline, CDR1 is GTSNPN, CDR2 SVGIG (reference sequence). V lost 3 bases, J lost 0 bases, and 8 bases lay in between. This CDR3 has 13 amino acids. The CDR3 DNA sequence: TGTGCCTGGAGAGGTACAGTGAACACTGAAGCTTTCTTT. Translation gives CAWRGTVNTEAFF.

V gene TRBV20-1 combines with J gene TRBJ2-3; TRBD1 agrees at 7 bases. V lost 6 bases to trimming and J lost 6 bases; unmatched junction nucleotides: 3. The CDR3 consists of 11 residues. The germline V gene has CDR1 DFQATT and CDR2 SNEGSKA (reference sequence). The CDR3 nucleotides are TGCAGTGCAGAACAGGGGGATACGCAGTATTTT. Residues: CSAEQGDTQYF.

This clone was observed a few times. The DNA of the CDR3 is TGTGCCAGCAGCCACCCGGGGAGGGAAGAGACCCAGTACTTC. Amino acids: CASSHPGREETQYF. This chain joins TRBV11-3 and TRBJ2-5; 7 bases are a match to TRBD2. The CDR3 sequence is 14 residues long. Losses at the gene ends were 5 bases for V and 3 bases for J; bases not matched to a gene: 6. CDR1 SGHNT and CDR2 YENEEA come from the germline V gene. The whole variable domain, filled in from reference TRBV11-3 and TRBJ2-5, reads EAGVVQSPRYKIIEKKQPVAFWCNPISGHNTLYWYLQNLGQGPELLIRYENEEAVDDSQLPKDRFSAERLKGVDSTLKIQPAELGDSAVYLCASSHPGREETQYFGPGTRLLVL.

The rearrangement links TRBV5-4 to TRBJ2-1; 11 bases match TRBD2. The germline gives CDR1 SGHNT, CDR2 YYREEE (reference sequence). The CDR3 has 16 residues. V shed 3 bases and J 4 bases; nucleotides not matched to a gene: 6. CDR3 nucleotide sequence: TGTGCCAGCAGCTCGCCGACTAGCGGGACTTACAATGAGCAGTTCTTC. This translates into CASSSPTSGTYNEQFF. The variable domain in full, completed from reference TRBV5-4 and TRBJ2-1, reads ETGVTQSPTHLIKTRGQQVTLRCSSQSGHNTVSWYQQALGQGPQFIFQYYREEENGRGNFPPRFSGLQFPNYSSELNVNALELDDSALYLCASSSPTSGTYNEQFFGPGTRLTVL.

The chain uses TRBV9 and TRBJ2-1; 9 nucleotides match TRBD2. Germline CDR1 and CDR2: SGDLS and YYNGEE. The CDR3 contains 15 residues. The trim removed 3 bases at V and 8 bases at J, leaving 9 bases unmatched. CDR3 region: CASSASGIGGYEQFF. In DNA, the CDR3 is TGTGCCAGCAGCGCTAGCGGGATAGGCGGGTATGAGCAGTTCTTC.

The rearrangement uses TRBV9 and TRBJ1-1; perhaps TRBD1 as D (6 bases). Germline values: CDR1 SGDLS, CDR2 YYNGEE. The CDR3 has 13 residues. V dropped 7 bases and J dropped 0 bases, with 10 bases sitting between them. CDR3 amino acids: CASAKGVNTEAFF. CDR3 sequence (DNA): TGTGCCAGCGCTAAGGGGGTGAACACTGAAGCTTTCTTT.